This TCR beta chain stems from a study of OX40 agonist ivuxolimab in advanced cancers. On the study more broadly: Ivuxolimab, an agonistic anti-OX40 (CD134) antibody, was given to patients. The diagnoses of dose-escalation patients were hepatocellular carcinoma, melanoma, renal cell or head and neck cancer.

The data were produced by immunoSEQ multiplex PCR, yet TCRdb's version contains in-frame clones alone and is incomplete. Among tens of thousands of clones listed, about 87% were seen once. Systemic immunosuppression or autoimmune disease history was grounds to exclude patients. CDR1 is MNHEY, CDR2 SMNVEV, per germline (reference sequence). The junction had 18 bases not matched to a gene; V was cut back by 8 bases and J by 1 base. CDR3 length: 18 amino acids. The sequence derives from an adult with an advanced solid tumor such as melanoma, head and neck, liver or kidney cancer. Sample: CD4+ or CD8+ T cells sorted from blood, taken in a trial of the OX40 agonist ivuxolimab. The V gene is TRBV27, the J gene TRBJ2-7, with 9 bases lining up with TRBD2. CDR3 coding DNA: TGTGCCAGCGGAAATCCTAGCGGGACTCAATTTATTTCCTACGAGCAGTACTTC. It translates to CASGNPSGTQFISYEQYF.